This T cell receptor beta chain originates from a study of neoadjuvant anti-PD-1 for oral cavity cancer. As for the study in general: Non-progressing patients received a fourth nivolumab dose near day 43, then surgery on days 50-56.

This CDR3 region has 12 residues. Germline CDR1 and CDR2: SGHVS and FNYEAQ. Trimming took 5 bases from V and 7 from J, leaving 11 bases between them. The time point denotes: after neoadjuvant nivolumab, at surgical resection. Patients had newly diagnosed, untreated stage II-IVA oral cavity squamous cell carcinoma. As to this clone: The antigen remains unidentified.

Study-level results: Higher pretreatment Treg/Th17 ratios tracked higher pretreatment blood clonality. Each response group had just a few patients in TCR analyses.

Sequencing used immunoSEQ multiplex PCR; TCRdb keeps in-frame clones, though not all of them. The sample includes tens of thousands of clones, around 40% of them seen just once. The receptor was derived from a person aged 40 to 85 with oral cavity squamous cell carcinoma. V and J are TRBV7-6 and TRBJ1-1; D not certain. The sample consisted of tumor tissue, taken after nivolumab (anti-PD-1) treatment. The CDR3 loop is CASSHDGVEAFF. As DNA, the CDR3 is TGTGCCAGCAGCCATGATGGGGTTGAAGCTTTCTTT.